This T cell receptor (beta chain) was retrieved from a study of cytomegalovirus exposure and HLA in healthy donors. PCR used 60 Vbeta primers and 13 Jbeta primers. The method was immunoSEQ multiplex PCR; TCRdb's version includes in-frame clones alone and lacks a portion of them. This sample contains around 100,000 clones. Worth noting for this clone: At one boundary the junction diverges from the germline segment, which might be a read error.

CDR3 length equals 14 residues. Germline CDR1 is SGHNT and CDR2 is YENEEA. The sequence came from a man aged 45 to 65 in good health and CMV-seronegative. The source material was PBMCs. V gene TRBV11-3 combines with J gene TRBJ2-5; D unresolved. CDR3 residues: CASSLQAAQEAQYF. CDR3 nucleotide sequence: TGTGCCAGCAGCTTACAAGCAGCTCAAGAGGCCCAGTACTTC.